This TCR beta chain originates from a study of cytomegalovirus exposure and HLA in healthy donors. General study findings and limits: Rarity characterized most TCR sequences, yet some public TCRs appeared in many donors.

The CDR3 runs to 12 residues. Germline V gives CDR1 SGHTA, CDR2 FQGNSA. V was pared by 3 bases and J by 3 bases, with 3 bases between. As concerns this clone: The antigen is not known. In the same sample, other DNA sequences code for this CDR3.

The repertoire was sequenced with immunoSEQ multiplex PCR; TCRdb's copy has only in-frame clones and lacks some. Of hundreds of thousands of clones in the sample, over 75% were seen once. This receptor was identified in a man younger than 35 in good health and CMV-seropositive. The specimen was PBMCs. The chain combines TRBV7-2 with TRBJ1-5; D uncertain. The DNA for the CDR3 is TGTGCCAGCAGCTTCTCCAATCAGCCCCAGCATTTT. It encodes CASSFSNQPQHF.